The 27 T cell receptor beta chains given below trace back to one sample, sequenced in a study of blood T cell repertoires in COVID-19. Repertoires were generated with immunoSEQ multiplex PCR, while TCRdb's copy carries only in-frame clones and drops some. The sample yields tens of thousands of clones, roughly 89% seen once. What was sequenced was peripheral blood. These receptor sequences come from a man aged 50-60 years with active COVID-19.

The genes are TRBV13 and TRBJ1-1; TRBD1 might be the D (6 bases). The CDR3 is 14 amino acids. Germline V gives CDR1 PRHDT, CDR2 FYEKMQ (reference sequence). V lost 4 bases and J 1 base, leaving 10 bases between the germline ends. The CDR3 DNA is TGTGCCAGCAGCTCTGGGACACCGAACACTGAAGCTTTCTTT. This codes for CASSSGTPNTEAFF.

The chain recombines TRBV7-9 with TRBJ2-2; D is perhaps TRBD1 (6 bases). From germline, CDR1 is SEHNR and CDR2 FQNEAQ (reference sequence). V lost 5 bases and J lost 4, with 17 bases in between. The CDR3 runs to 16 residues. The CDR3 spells CASSPPGQRRTGELFF. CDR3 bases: TGTGCCAGCAGCCCCCCCGGACAGCGACGCACCGGGGAGCTGTTTTTT.

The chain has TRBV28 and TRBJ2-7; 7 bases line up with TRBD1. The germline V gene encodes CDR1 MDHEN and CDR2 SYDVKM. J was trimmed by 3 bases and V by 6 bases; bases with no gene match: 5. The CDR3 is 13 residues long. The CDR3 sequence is CASRPGTVYEQYF. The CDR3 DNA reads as TGTGCCAGCAGACCCGGGACAGTCTACGAGCAGTACTTC.

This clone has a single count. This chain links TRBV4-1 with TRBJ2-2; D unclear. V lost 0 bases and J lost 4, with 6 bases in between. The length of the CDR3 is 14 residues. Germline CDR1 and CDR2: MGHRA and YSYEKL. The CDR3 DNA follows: TGCGCCAGCAGCCAAGATAGCAGCACCGGGGAGCTGTTTTTT. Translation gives CASSQDSSTGELFF.

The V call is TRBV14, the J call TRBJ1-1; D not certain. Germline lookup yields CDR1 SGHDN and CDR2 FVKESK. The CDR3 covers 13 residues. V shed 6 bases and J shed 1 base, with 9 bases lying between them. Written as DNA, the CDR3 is TGTGCCAGCAGACCCCCGGGGAACACTGAAGCTTTCTTT. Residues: CASRPPGNTEAFF.

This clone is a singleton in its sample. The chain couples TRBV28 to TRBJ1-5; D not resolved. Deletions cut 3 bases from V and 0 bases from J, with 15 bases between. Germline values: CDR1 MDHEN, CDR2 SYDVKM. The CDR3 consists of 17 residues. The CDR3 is CASSFRPGRDSNQPQHF. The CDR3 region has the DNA TGTGCCAGCAGTTTCCGCCCCGGGAGAGATAGCAATCAGCCCCAGCATTTT.

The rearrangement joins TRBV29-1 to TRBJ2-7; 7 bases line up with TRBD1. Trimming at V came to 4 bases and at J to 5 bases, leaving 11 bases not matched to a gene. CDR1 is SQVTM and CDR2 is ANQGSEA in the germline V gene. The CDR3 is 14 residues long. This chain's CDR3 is CSVVGGPQADEQYF. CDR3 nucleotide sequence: TGCAGCGTTGTAGGGGGCCCCCAGGCCGACGAGCAGTACTTC.

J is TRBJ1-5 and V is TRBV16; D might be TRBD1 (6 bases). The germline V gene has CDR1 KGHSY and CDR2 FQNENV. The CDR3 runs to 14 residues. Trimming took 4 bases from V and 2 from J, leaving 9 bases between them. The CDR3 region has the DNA TGTGCCAGCAGCCCTTCAGGGGGCAATCAGCCCCAGCATTTT. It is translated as CASSPSGGNQPQHF.

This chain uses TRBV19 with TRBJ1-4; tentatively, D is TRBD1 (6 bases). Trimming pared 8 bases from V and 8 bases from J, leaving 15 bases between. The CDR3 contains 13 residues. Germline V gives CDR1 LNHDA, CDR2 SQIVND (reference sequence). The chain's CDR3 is CASSWDTGEKLFF. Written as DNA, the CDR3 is TGTGCCAGTTCGTGGGACACGGGAGAAAAACTGTTTTTT.

CDR3 region: CASSSLAGMGKTQYF. The CDR3 coding sequence is TGTGCCAGCAGCTCCCTGGCAGGGATGGGGAAGACCCAGTACTTC. The chain uses TRBV5-4 and TRBJ2-5; possible D gene TRBD1, 5 bases. The length of the CDR3 is 15 residues. Deletions cut 3 bases from V and 6 bases from J, with 18 bases between. The V gene's germline CDR1 is SGHNT and CDR2 YYREEE (reference sequence).

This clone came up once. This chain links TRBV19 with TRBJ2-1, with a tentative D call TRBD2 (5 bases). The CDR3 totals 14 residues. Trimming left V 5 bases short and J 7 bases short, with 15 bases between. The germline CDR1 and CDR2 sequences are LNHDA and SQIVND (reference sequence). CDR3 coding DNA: TGTGCCAGTAGTCGTGGGAGATATCGAAATGAGCAGTTCTTC. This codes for CASSRGRYRNEQFF.

CDR3 coding DNA: TGTGCCACCCAGGGCGCTAGCTCCTACGAGCAGTACTTC. As protein: CATQGASSYEQYF. The gene calls are TRBV10-3 and TRBJ2-7; a weak D match, TRBD1 (5 bases). The germline V gene has CDR1 ENHRY and CDR2 SYGVKD. Trimming left V 10 bases short and J 0 bases short, with 13 bases between. The CDR3 sequence is 13 residues long.

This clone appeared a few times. As DNA, the CDR3 is TGTGCCAGCAACCCCATGGGGGACAGGGGAGTCTACGAGCAGTACTTC. Protein sequence: CASNPMGDRGVYEQYF. J is TRBJ2-7 and V is TRBV7-9, with 10 bases identical to TRBD1. The germline gives CDR1 SEHNR, CDR2 FQNEAQ (reference sequence). The CDR3 totals 16 residues. V was pared by 7 bases and J by 3 bases, with 12 bases of the junction left unmatched.

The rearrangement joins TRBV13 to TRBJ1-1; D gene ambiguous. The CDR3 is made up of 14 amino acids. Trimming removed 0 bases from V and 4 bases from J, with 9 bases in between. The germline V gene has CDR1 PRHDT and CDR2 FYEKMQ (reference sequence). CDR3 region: CASSLGRTGTEAFF. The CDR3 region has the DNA TGTGCCAGCAGCTTAGGTAGAACGGGCACTGAAGCTTTCTTT.

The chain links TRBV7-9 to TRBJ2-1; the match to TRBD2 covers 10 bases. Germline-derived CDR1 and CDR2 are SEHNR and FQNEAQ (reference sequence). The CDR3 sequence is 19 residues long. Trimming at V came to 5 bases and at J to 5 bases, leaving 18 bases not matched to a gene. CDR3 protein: CASSPQEREGAWFHNEQFF. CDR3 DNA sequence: TGTGCCAGCAGCCCCCAAGAGCGGGAGGGCGCCTGGTTCCACAATGAGCAGTTCTTC.

CDR3 bases: TGTGCCAGCAGTTTAGCGTTAGGAGAATATTCACCCCTCCACTTT. Protein product: CASSLALGEYSPLHF. V usage is TRBV27 and J usage is TRBJ1-6; no clear D. The germline V gene has CDR1 MNHEY and CDR2 SMNVEV (reference sequence). Trimming stripped 2 bases from V and 8 bases from J, with 13 bases between. The CDR3 extends over 15 amino acids.

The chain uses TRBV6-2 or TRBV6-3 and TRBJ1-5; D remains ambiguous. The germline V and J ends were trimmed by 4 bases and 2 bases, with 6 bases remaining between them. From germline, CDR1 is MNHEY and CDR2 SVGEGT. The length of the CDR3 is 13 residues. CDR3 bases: TGTGCCAGCAGTTCCCCCGGCAATCAGCCCCAGCATTTT. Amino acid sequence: CASSSPGNQPQHF.

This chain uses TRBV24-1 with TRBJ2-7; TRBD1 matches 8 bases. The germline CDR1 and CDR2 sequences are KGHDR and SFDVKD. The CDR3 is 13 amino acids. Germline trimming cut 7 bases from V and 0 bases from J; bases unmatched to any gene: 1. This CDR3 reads CATSDRGSYEQYF. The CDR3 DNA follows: TGTGCCACCAGCGACAGGGGCTCCTACGAGCAGTACTTC.

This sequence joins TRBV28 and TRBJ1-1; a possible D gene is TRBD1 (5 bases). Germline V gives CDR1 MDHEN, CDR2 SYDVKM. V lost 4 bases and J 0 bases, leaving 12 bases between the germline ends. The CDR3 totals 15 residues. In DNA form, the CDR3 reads TGTGCCAGCAGTTCTGGACAAGGCATGAACACTGAAGCTTTCTTT. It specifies CASSSGQGMNTEAFF.

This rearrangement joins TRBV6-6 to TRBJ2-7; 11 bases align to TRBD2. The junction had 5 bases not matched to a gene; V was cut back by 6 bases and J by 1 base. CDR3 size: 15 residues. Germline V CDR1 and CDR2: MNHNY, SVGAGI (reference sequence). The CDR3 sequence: CASRPGTSGSYEQYF. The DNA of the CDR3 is TGTGCCAGCAGACCCGGGACTAGCGGATCCTACGAGCAGTACTTC.

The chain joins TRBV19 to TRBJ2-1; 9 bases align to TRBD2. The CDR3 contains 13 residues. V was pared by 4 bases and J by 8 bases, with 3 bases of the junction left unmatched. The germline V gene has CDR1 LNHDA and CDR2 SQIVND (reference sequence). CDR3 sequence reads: CASSSGRAYEQFF. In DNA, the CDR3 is TGTGCCAGTAGTAGCGGGAGGGCCTATGAGCAGTTCTTC.

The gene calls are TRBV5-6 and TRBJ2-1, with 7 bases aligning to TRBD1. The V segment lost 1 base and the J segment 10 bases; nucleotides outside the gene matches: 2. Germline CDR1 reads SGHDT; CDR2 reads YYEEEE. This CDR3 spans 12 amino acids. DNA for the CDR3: TGTGCCAGCAGCTTGTTACAGGGGGAGCAGTTCTTC. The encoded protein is CASSLLQGEQFF. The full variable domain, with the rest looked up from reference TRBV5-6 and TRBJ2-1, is DAGVTQSPTHLIKTRGQQVTLRCSPKSGHDTVSWYQQALGQGPQFIFQYYEEEERQRGNFPDRFSGHQFPNYSSELNVNALLLGDSALYLCASSLLQGEQFFGPGTRLTVL.

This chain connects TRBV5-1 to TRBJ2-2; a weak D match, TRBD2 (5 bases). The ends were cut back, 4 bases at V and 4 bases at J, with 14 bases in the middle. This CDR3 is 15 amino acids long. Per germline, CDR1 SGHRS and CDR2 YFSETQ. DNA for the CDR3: TGCGCCAGCAGCGTGGACCTAGCACCCACCGGGGAGCTGTTTTTT. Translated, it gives CASSVDLAPTGELFF. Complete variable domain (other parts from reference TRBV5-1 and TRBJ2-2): KAGVTQTPRYLIKTRGQQVTLSCSPISGHRSVSWYQQTPGQGLQFLFEYFSETQRNKGNFPGRFSGRQFSNSRSEMNVSTLELGDSALYLCASSVDLAPTGELFFGEGSRLTVL.

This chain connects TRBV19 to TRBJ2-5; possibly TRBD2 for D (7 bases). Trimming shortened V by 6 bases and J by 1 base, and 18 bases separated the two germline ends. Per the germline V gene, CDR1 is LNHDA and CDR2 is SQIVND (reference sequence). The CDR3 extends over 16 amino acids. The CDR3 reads CASSPDRGAIQETQYF. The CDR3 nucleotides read TGTGCCAGTAGCCCCGATCGGGGGGCTATCCAAGAGACCCAGTACTTC.

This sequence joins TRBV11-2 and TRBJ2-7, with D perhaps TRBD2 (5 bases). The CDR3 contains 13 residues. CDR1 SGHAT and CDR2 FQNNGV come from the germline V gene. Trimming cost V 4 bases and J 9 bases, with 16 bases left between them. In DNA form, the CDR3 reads TGTGCCAGCAGCTCCGGACTGGCTAATGTGCAGTACTTC. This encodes CASSSGLANVQYF.

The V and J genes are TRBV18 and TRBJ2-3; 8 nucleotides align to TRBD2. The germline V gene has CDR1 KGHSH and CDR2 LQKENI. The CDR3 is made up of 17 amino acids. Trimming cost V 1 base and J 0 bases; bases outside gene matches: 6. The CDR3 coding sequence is TGTGCCAGCTCACCACAGTGGCTAGCGGGTAGCACAGATACGCAGTATTTT. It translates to CASSPQWLAGSTDTQYF.

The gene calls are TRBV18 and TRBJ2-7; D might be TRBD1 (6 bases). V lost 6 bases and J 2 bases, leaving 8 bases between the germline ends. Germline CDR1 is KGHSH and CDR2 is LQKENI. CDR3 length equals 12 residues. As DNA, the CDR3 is TGTGCCAGCTCGGGACAAACCTACGAGCAGTACTTC. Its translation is CASSGQTYEQYF.